The 28 T cell receptor beta chains below come from one sample, sequenced in a study of blood T cell repertoires in COVID-19. The repertoire was sequenced with immunoSEQ multiplex PCR; TCRdb's copy has only in-frame clones and lacks some. The profile covers 100,000 to 130,000 clones, with approximately 90% appearing a single time and more than 0.9% taken by the ten largest. Sequenced input: peripheral blood. The receptors here all came from a young woman with acute or convalescent COVID-19.

V gene TRBV9 combines with J gene TRBJ2-1; D possibly corresponds to TRBD1 (7 bases). CDR1 and CDR2 from the germline V gene are SGDLS and YYNGEE. The V end was cut by 2 bases, the J end by 8 bases, with 14 bases between. The CDR3 spans 14 residues. Here the CDR3 reads CASSVRQGGDEQFF. As DNA, the CDR3 is TGTGCCAGCAGCGTGCGACAGGGCGGGGATGAGCAGTTCTTC.

V is TRBV19 and J is TRBJ1-5; 7 bases are shared with TRBD1. Looked up from germline, CDR1 is LNHDA and CDR2 is SQIVND (reference sequence). J lost 4 bases, V lost 7 bases, and 16 bases had no gene match. CDR3 size: 17 residues. The CDR3 DNA reads TGTGCCAGTACTACCGGGCCAGGGGGAACTCGAAATCAGCCCCAGCATTTT. It is translated as CASTTGPGGTRNQPQHF.

The chain couples TRBV29-1 to TRBJ1-1, with 9 bases aligning to TRBD1. Germline lookup yields CDR1 SQVTM and CDR2 ANQGSEA. Unmatched junction bases numbered 10, after V lost 7 bases and J lost 4 bases. The CDR3 totals 14 residues. CDR3 region: CSAAGTGSGTEAFF. The CDR3 DNA follows: TGCAGCGCCGCCGGGACAGGGTCGGGCACTGAAGCTTTCTTT.

The V gene is TRBV6-6, the J gene TRBJ2-7, with D perhaps matching TRBD2 (5 bases). Germline CDR1 and CDR2: MNHNY and SVGAGI (reference sequence). Trimming pared 0 bases from V and 4 bases from J, leaving 7 bases between. The CDR3 is made up of 13 amino acids. The chain's CDR3 is CASSYSGAYEQYF. The CDR3, as DNA: TGTGCCAGCAGTTACTCGGGAGCTTACGAGCAGTACTTC.

V gene TRBV4-1 combines with J gene TRBJ2-7; D is undetermined. CDR3 length: 13 residues. V lost 6 bases, J lost 5 bases, and 14 bases lay in between. Germline V gives CDR1 MGHRA, CDR2 YSYEKL. The CDR3 region is CASSLARSHEQYF. The CDR3 nucleotides are TGCGCCAGCAGTCTCGCGAGATCCCACGAGCAGTACTTC.

The rearrangement uses TRBV3-1 (or the pseudogene TRBV3-2) and TRBJ1-2; D may be TRBD1 (5 bases). The V gene's germline CDR1 is LGHDT and CDR2 YNNKEL (reference sequence). The CDR3 has 14 amino acids. V was cut by 6 bases and J by 4 bases, with 15 bases left in between. The CDR3: CASRSLRDFYGYTF. CDR3 nucleotide sequence: TGTGCCAGCAGATCCCTCAGGGACTTCTATGGCTACACCTTC.

The chain couples TRBV6-5 to TRBJ2-1; TRBD2 matches at 7 bases. CDR1 and CDR2 (germline): MNHEY, SVGAGI. The CDR3 is 14 residues long. The V gene end was trimmed by 6 bases and the J gene end by 9 bases; junction bases not matched to a gene: 11. The CDR3 DNA sequence: TGTGCCAGCAGGGGAGGGGTTCCCCTCGGTGAGCAGTTCTTC. It codes for CASRGGVPLGEQFF.

The chain joins TRBV11-1 to TRBJ1-1, with 8 bases lining up with TRBD1. Trimming removed 7 bases from V and 1 base from J; junction bases left unmatched: 5. The CDR3 totals 14 residues. Per germline, CDR1 SGHAT and CDR2 FQDESV (reference sequence). CDR3 nucleotide sequence: TGTGCCAGCACCCCCGGGACAGGGAACACTGAAGCTTTCTTT. It is translated as CASTPGTGNTEAFF.

The chain has TRBV7-2 and TRBJ1-1, with unresolved D. Trimming pared 2 bases from V and 2 bases from J, leaving 12 bases between. This CDR3 is built from 15 residues. The germline CDR1 and CDR2 sequences are SGHTA and FQGNSA. CDR3 residues: CASSLTGYGNTEAFF. The CDR3, as DNA: TGTGCCAGCAGCTTAACGGGGTACGGTAACACTGAAGCTTTCTTT.

CDR3: CAFTQRKNTDTQYF. The CDR3, as DNA: TGTGCCTTCACCCAGCGGAAAAACACAGATACGCAGTATTTT. The chain uses TRBV30 and TRBJ2-3; tentatively, D is TRBD2 (5 bases). The length of the CDR3 is 14 residues. V was shortened by 7 bases and J by 2 bases, with 16 bases between the two germline ends. The V gene's germline CDR1 is GTSNPN and CDR2 SVGIG (reference sequence).

V and J are TRBV19 and TRBJ1-4, with D tentatively TRBD1 (6 bases). The CDR3 has 15 amino acids. V gave up 5 bases and J gave up 3 bases, with 13 bases separating them. The germline CDR1 and CDR2 sequences are LNHDA and SQIVND (reference sequence). CDR3: CASSPRDNPNEKLFF. Here the CDR3 DNA reads TGTGCCAGTAGTCCCCGGGACAATCCTAATGAAAAACTGTTTTTT.

This clone was found once. This chain connects TRBV6-1 to TRBJ2-5; tentative D call: TRBD1 (6 bases). This CDR3 region has 15 residues. Trimming left V 2 bases short and J 4 bases short, with 14 bases between. Germline-derived CDR1 and CDR2 are MNHNS and SASEGT. The CDR3 DNA reads as TGTGCCAGCAGTGAACAGGGGTCTCCTGGAGAGACCCAGTACTTC. Protein product: CASSEQGSPGETQYF.

As DNA, the CDR3 is TGTGCCAGCAGTCCCTCTCAGGGTTACGGTGGCTACACCTTC. This encodes CASSPSQGYGGYTF. The J gene is TRBJ1-2, the V gene TRBV28; D is perhaps TRBD1 (5 bases). CDR1 MDHEN and CDR2 SYDVKM come from the germline V gene. This CDR3 contains 14 residues. V was clipped by 5 bases and J by 7 bases, with 17 bases between them.

The chain couples TRBV30 to TRBJ1-6, with 7 bases matching TRBD1. The CDR3 totals 14 residues. CDR1 and CDR2 from the germline V gene are GTSNPN and SVGIG (reference sequence). The V segment lost 5 bases and the J segment 9 bases; nucleotides outside the gene matches: 10. The DNA of the CDR3 is TGTGCCTGGGGACTTGAGACAGGGTCTTCACCCCTCCACTTT. This sequence encodes CAWGLETGSSPLHF. Full variable domain (rest looked up from reference TRBV30 and TRBJ1-6): SQTIHQWPATLVQPVGSPLSLECTVEGTSNPNLYWYRQAAGRGLQLLFYSVGIGQISSEVPQNLSASRPQDRQFILSSKKLLLSDSGFYLCAWGLETGSSPLHFGNGTRLTVT.

The CDR3 loop reads CASSLEGQAGNTIYF. The CDR3 region has the DNA TGCGCCAGCAGCCTCGAGGGACAGGCTGGAAACACCATATATTTT. The rearrangement joins TRBV4-3 to TRBJ1-3, with TRBD1 matching over 8 bases. V trimming: 4 bases; J trimming: 2 bases; junction bases outside the gene matches: 4. Germline CDR1 and CDR2: LGHNA and YSLEER. The CDR3 contains 15 residues.

This clone was seen once. The chain joins TRBV20-1 to TRBJ1-1, with a possible D match to TRBD1 (6 bases). V lost 3 bases and J lost 2, with 19 bases in between. The CDR3 extends over 16 amino acids. The germline gives CDR1 DFQATT, CDR2 SNEGSKA (reference sequence). CDR3 coding DNA: TGCAGTGCTAGTGGGGGCGCCACGGATATAAACACTGAAGCTTTCTTT. Translation gives CSASGGATDINTEAFF.

The chain couples TRBV7-2 to TRBJ2-7, with D possibly matching TRBD2 (6 bases). The CDR3 is 15 amino acids. Trimming removed 1 base at V and 7 bases at J, with 17 bases between. The V gene's germline CDR1 is SGHTA and CDR2 FQGNSA. The CDR3 loop is CASSLEMWTGREQYF. For the CDR3, the DNA is TGTGCCAGCAGCTTAGAGATGTGGACGGGGAGGGAGCAGTACTTC.

The chain joins TRBV19 to TRBJ1-5, with D perhaps TRBD1 (5 bases). The CDR3 contains 14 residues. The germline V gene has CDR1 LNHDA and CDR2 SQIVND (reference sequence). V was clipped by 1 base and J by 6 bases, with 10 bases between them. CDR3 protein: CASSIVEGAQPQHF. In DNA, the CDR3 is TGTGCCAGTAGTATAGTGGAAGGGGCTCAGCCCCAGCATTTT. Variable domain in full (rest from reference TRBV19 and TRBJ1-5): DGGITQSPKYLFRKEGQNVTLSCEQNLNHDAMYWYRQDPGQGLRLIYYSQIVNDFQKGDIAEGYSVSREKKESFPLTVTSAQKNPTAFYLCASSIVEGAQPQHFGDGTRLSIL.

This sequence joins TRBV4-3 and TRBJ2-3, with a possible D match to TRBD2 (6 bases). V gave up 4 bases and J gave up 2 bases, with 13 bases separating them. This CDR3 is built from 15 residues. Germline values: CDR1 LGHNA, CDR2 YSLEER. The CDR3 DNA is TGCGCCAGCAGCCTGGGCGGGGTTTACACAGATACGCAGTATTTT. The encoded protein is CASSLGGVYTDTQYF.

The J gene is TRBJ2-2, the V gene TRBV28; TRBD1 agrees at 9 bases. V shed 6 bases, J shed 7 bases, and the junction held 12 bases outside the gene matches. Germline CDR1 and CDR2: MDHEN and SYDVKM. The CDR3 loop spans 16 amino acids. This chain's CDR3 is CASRITPGQGNGELFF. CDR3 DNA sequence: TGTGCCAGCAGAATTACTCCGGGACAGGGAAACGGGGAGCTGTTTTTT. Supplemented by reference TRBV28 and TRBJ2-2, the full variable domain reads DVKVTQSSRYLVKRTGEKVFLECVQDMDHENMFWYRQDPGLGLRLIYFSYDVKMKEKGDIPEGYSVSREKKERFSLILESASTNQTSMYLCASRITPGQGNGELFFGEGSRLTVL.

In this sample, this clone turned up a few times. This chain uses TRBV9 with TRBJ2-2; the D gene is possibly TRBD1 (6 bases). Germline V lookup: CDR1 SGDLS, CDR2 YYNGEE. The CDR3 sequence is 15 residues long. V lost 0 bases and J 3 bases, leaving 9 bases between the germline ends. The CDR3: CASSVEGGDTGELFF. For the CDR3, the DNA is TGTGCCAGCAGCGTAGAAGGGGGTGACACCGGGGAGCTGTTTTTT.

This rearrangement joins TRBV11-2 to TRBJ2-3, with TRBD2 matching over 13 bases. The CDR3 totals 16 residues. Per the germline V gene, CDR1 is SGHAT and CDR2 is FQNNGV. V trimming: 0 bases; J trimming: 7 bases; junction bases outside the gene matches: 4. The CDR3 DNA reads as TGTGCCAGCAGCTTAGACGGACTAGCGGGAGATCATACGCAGTATTTT. Amino acid sequence: CASSLDGLAGDHTQYF.

The V call is TRBV29-1, the J call TRBJ1-4; the match to TRBD1 covers 7 bases. With 4 bases clipped from V and 5 bases from J, the junction kept 13 bases outside the gene matches. This CDR3 has 16 residues. Germline V gene data show CDR1 as SQVTM and CDR2 as ANQGSEA. CDR3 sequence reads: CSVVSGGTAQNEKLFF. The DNA for the CDR3 is TGCAGCGTTGTGTCGGGGGGGACAGCCCAGAATGAAAAACTGTTTTTT.

V and J are TRBV27 and TRBJ1-3; possibly TRBD1 for D (5 bases). The CDR3 covers 13 residues. Looked up from germline, CDR1 is MNHEY and CDR2 is SMNVEV (reference sequence). CDR3 residues: CGAGRSSGNTIYF. DNA of the CDR3: TGTGGAGCGGGGCGAAGCTCTGGAAACACCATATATTTT.

The CDR3 coding sequence is TGTGCCAGCAGCCTCAGGGGCGGGGGGCGCTTGTCAGGGGCCAACGTCCTGACTTTC. Encoded protein: CASSLRGGGRLSGANVLTF. The J gene is TRBJ2-6, the V gene TRBV6-2 or TRBV6-3; 8 nucleotides agree with TRBD2. The trim removed 6 bases at V and 4 bases at J, leaving 17 bases unmatched. Germline V gene lookup returns CDR1 MNHEY and CDR2 SVGEGT. This CDR3 has 19 amino acids.

This sequence joins TRBV29-1 and TRBJ1-1, with 7 positions matching TRBD1. After removal of 7 bases from V and 5 bases from J, the junction contained 7 bases not matched to a gene. This CDR3 has 12 residues. Germline assignment: CDR1 SQVTM and CDR2 ANQGSEA. Here the CDR3 reads CSASGQRTEAFF. The CDR3, as DNA: TGCAGCGCTTCGGGACAGCGTACTGAAGCTTTCTTT. The variable domain in full, completed from reference TRBV29-1 and TRBJ1-1, reads SAVISQKPSRDICQRGTSLTIQCQVDSQVTMMFWYRQQPGQSLTLIATANQGSEATYESGFVIDKFPISRPNLTFSTLTVSNMSPEDSSIYLCSASGQRTEAFFGQGTRLTVV.

The rearrangement joins TRBV13 to TRBJ2-2, with D tentatively TRBD1 (5 bases). This CDR3 is built from 17 residues. The V end lost 4 bases, the J end lost 0 bases, and 15 bases lay between the germline ends. The V gene's germline CDR1 is PRHDT and CDR2 FYEKMQ (reference sequence). CDR3 amino acids: CASSWIGGRANTGELFF. The CDR3 bases are TGTGCCAGCAGCTGGATCGGCGGCAGGGCGAACACCGGGGAGCTGTTTTTT.

The chain joins TRBV9 to TRBJ2-2; 9 bases match TRBD1. Germline V gene data show CDR1 as SGDLS and CDR2 as YYNGEE. The junction had 10 bases not matched to a gene; V was cut back by 3 bases and J by 7 bases. This CDR3 contains 16 residues. The CDR3 here is CASSGRDRADIGELFF. For the CDR3, the DNA is TGTGCCAGCAGCGGCCGGGACAGGGCCGATATCGGGGAGCTGTTTTTT.